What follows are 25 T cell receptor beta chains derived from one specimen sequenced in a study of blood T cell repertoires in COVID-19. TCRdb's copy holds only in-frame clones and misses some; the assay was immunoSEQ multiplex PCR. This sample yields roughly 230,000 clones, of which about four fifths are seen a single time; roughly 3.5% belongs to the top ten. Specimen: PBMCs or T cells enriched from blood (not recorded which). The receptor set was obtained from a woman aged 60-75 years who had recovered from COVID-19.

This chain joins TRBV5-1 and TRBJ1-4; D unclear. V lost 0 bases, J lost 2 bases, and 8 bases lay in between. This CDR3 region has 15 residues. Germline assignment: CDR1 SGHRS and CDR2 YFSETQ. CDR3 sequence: CASSLVPRTNEKLFF. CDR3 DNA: TGCGCCAGCAGCTTGGTTCCGAGGACTAATGAAAAACTGTTTTTT.

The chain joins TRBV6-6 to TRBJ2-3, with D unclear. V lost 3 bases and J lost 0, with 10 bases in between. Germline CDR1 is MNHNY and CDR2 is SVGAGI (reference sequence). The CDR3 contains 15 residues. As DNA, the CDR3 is TGTGCCAGCAGTTATCCCGAGCTTAGCACAGATACGCAGTATTTT. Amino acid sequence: CASSYPELSTDTQYF.

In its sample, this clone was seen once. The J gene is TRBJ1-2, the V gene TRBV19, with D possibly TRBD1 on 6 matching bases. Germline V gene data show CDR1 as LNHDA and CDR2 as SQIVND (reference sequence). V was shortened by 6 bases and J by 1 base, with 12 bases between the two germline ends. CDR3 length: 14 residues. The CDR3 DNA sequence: TGTGCCAGTAGCGCAGGGGTTCTTAACTATGGCTACACCTTC. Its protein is CASSAGVLNYGYTF.

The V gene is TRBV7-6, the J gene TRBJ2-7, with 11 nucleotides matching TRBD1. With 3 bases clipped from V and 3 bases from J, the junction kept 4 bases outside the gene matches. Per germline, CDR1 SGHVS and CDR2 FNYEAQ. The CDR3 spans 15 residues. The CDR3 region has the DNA TGTGCCAGCAGCTTCCCGGGACAGGGGGTCTACGAGCAGTACTTC. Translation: CASSFPGQGVYEQYF.

The CDR3 protein is CASSLTGEGYNEQFF. CDR3 sequence (DNA): TGTGCCAGTAGTCTGACCGGGGAGGGGTACAATGAGCAGTTCTTC. The chain carries TRBV19 and TRBJ2-1, with 7 bases that match TRBD2. V trimming: 5 bases; J trimming: 4 bases; junction bases outside the gene matches: 8. The CDR3 consists of 15 residues. The germline V gene encodes CDR1 LNHDA and CDR2 SQIVND (reference sequence).

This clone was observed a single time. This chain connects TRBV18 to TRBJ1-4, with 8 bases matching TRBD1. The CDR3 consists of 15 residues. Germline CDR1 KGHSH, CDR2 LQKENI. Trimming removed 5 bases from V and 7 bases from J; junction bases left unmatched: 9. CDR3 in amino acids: CASSIDRGGTEKLFF. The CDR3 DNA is TGTGCCAGCTCAATCGACAGGGGAGGGACTGAAAAACTGTTTTTT.

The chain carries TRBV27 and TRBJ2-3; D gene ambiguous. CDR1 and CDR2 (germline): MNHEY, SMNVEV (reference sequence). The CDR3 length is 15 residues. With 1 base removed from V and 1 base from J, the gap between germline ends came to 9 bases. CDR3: CASSLYPSGTDTQYF. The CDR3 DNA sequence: TGTGCCAGCAGTTTATACCCCAGCGGCACAGATACGCAGTATTTT.

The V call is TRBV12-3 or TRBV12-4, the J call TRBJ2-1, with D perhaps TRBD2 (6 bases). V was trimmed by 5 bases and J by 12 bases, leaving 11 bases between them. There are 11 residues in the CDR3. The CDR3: CASSHPGGQFF. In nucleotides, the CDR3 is TGTGCCAGCAGTCACCCCGGGGGGCAGTTCTTC.

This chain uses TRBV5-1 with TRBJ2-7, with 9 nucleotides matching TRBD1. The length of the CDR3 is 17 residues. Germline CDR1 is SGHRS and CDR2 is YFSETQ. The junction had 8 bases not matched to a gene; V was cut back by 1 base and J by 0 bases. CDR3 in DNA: TGCGCCAGCAGCTTGCTGGGACAGGGAACTAGCTCCTACGAGCAGTACTTC. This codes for CASSLLGQGTSSYEQYF. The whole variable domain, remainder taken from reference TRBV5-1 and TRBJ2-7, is KAGVTQTPRYLIKTRGQQVTLSCSPISGHRSVSWYQQTPGQGLQFLFEYFSETQRNKGNFPGRFSGRQFSNSRSEMNVSTLELGDSALYLCASSLLGQGTSSYEQYFGPGTRLTVT.

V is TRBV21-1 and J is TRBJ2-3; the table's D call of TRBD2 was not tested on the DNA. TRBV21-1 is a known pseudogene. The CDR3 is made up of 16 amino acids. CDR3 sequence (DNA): TGTGCCAGCAGCAAATCCGCGGGAGGGAGCACAGATACGCAGTATTTT. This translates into CASSKSAGGSTDTQYF.

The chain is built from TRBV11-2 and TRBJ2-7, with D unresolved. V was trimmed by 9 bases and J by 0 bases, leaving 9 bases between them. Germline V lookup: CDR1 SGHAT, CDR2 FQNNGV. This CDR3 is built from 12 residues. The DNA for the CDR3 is TGTGCCAGTGCTCCGGGCTCCTACGAGCAGTACTTC. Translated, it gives CASAPGSYEQYF.

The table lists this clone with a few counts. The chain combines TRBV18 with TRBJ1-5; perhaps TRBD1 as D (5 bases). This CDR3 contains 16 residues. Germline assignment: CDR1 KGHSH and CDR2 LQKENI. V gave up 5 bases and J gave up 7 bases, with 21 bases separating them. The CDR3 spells CASSYDSPLAYQPQHF. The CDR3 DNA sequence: TGTGCCAGCTCATACGACAGTCCCCTGGCATACCAGCCCCAGCATTTT.

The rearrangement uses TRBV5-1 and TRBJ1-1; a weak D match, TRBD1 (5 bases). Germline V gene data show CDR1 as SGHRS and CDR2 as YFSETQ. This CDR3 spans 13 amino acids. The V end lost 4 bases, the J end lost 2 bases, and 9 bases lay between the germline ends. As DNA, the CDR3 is TGCGCCAGCAGCCTAGACAGCAACACTGAAGCTTTCTTT. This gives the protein CASSLDSNTEAFF. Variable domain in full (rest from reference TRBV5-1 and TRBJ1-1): KAGVTQTPRYLIKTRGQQVTLSCSPISGHRSVSWYQQTPGQGLQFLFEYFSETQRNKGNFPGRFSGRQFSNSRSEMNVSTLELGDSALYLCASSLDSNTEAFFGQGTRLTVV.

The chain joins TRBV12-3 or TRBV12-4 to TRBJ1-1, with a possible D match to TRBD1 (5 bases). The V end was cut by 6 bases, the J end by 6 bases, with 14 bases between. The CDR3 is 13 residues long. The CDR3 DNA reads TGTGCCAGCAGCTCCGGACGGGGGGCTGAAGCTTTCTTT. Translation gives CASSSGRGAEAFF.

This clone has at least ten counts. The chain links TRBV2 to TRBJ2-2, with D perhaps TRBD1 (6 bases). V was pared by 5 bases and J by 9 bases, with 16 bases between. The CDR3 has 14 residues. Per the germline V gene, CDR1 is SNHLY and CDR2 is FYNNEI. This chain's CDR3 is CASSRAGARRELFF. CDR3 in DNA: TGTGCCAGCAGTCGAGCAGGGGCAAGGAGGGAGCTGTTTTTT.

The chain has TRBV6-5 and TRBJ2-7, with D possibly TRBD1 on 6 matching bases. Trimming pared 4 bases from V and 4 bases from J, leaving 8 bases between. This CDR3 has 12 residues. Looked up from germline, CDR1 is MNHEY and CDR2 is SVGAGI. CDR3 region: CASSSRGYEQYF. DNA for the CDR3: TGTGCCAGCAGTTCCAGGGGTTACGAGCAGTACTTC.

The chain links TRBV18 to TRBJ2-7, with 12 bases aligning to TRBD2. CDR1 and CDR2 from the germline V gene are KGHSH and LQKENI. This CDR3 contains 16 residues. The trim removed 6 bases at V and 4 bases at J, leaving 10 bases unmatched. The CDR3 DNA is TGTGCCAGCTCGTCGACCCGGACTAGCGGGGAATACGAGCAGTACTTC. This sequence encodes CASSSTRTSGEYEQYF.

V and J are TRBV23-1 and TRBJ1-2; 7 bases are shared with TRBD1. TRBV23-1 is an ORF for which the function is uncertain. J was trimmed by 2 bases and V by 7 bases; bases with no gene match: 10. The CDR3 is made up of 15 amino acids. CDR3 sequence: CASTPSTRGNYGYTF. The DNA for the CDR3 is TGCGCCAGCACCCCATCCACCAGGGGGAACTATGGCTACACCTTC.

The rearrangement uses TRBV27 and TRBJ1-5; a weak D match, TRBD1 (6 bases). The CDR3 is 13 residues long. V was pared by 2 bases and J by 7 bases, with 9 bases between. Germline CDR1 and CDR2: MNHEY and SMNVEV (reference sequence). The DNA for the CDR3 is TGTGCCAGCAGTTTACAGGGGTGGCAGCCCCAGCATTTT. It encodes CASSLQGWQPQHF.

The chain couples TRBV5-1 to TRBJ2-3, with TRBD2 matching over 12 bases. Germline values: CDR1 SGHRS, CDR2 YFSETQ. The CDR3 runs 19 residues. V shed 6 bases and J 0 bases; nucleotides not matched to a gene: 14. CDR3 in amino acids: CASKKDRLAGVPSTDTQYF. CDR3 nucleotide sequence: TGCGCCAGCAAAAAGGATAGACTAGCGGGGGTCCCTAGCACAGATACGCAGTATTTT.

CDR3 protein: CASSLVGRSENIQYF. Written as DNA, the CDR3 is TGTGCCAGCAGCTTAGTTGGCAGGTCGGAAAACATTCAGTACTTC. The chain recombines TRBV7-9 with TRBJ2-4; no clear D. Germline CDR1 reads SEHNR; CDR2 reads FQNEAQ (reference sequence). The V and J ends lost 1 base and 5 bases respectively, with 12 bases between them. CDR3 size: 15 residues.

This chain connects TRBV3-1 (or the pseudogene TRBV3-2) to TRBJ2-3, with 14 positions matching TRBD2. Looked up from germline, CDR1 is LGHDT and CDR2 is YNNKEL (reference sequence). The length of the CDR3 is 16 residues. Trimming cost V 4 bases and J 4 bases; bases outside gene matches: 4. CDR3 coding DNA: TGTGCCAGCAGCCCGACTAGCGGGAGGGCACCAGATACGCAGTATTTT. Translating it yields CASSPTSGRAPDTQYF.

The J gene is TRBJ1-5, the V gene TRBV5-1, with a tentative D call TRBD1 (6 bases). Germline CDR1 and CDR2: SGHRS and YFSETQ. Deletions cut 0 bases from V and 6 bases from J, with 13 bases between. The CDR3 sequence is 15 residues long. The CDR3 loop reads CASSLDPGDSQPQHF. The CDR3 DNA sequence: TGCGCCAGCAGCTTGGATCCAGGGGATAGTCAGCCCCAGCATTTT.

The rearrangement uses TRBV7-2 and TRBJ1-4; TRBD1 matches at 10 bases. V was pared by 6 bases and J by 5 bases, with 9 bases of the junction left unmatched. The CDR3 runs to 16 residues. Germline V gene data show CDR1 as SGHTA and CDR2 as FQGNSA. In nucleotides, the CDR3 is TGTGCCAGCAGTACGCTGGGGGGACAGGGGAATGAAAAACTGTTTTTT. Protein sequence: CASSTLGGQGNEKLFF.

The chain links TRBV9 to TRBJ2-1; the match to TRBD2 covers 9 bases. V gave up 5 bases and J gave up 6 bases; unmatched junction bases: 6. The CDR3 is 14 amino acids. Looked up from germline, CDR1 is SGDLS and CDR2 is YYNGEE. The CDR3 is CASSRAGGGNEQFF. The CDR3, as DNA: TGTGCCAGCAGTAGGGCGGGAGGGGGCAATGAGCAGTTCTTC.